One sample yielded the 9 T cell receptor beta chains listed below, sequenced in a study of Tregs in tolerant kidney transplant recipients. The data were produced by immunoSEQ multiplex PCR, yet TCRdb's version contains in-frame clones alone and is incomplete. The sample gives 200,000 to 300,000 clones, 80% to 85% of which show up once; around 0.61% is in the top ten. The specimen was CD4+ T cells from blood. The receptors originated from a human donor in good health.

The CDR3 DNA is TGTGCCAGTAGTATCGACGGGGGGTCCTACGAGCAGTACTTC. Amino acids: CASSIDGGSYEQYF. The chain couples TRBV19 to TRBJ2-7, with 7 nucleotides matching TRBD2. The germline gives CDR1 LNHDA, CDR2 SQIVND (reference sequence). This CDR3 contains 14 residues. V lost 3 bases and J lost 1; bases outside the gene matches: 3.

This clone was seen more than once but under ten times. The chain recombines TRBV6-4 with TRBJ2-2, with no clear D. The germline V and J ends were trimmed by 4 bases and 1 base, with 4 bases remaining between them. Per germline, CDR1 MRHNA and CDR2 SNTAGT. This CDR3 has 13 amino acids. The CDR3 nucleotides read TGTGCCAGCAGTGCGAAGAACACCGGGGAGCTGTTTTTT. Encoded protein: CASSAKNTGELFF.

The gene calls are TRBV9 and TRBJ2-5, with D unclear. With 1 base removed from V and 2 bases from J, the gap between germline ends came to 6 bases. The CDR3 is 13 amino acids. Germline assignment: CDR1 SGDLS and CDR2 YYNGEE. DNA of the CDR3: TGTGCCAGCAGCGTATCTACGCAAGAGACCCAGTACTTC. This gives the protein CASSVSTQETQYF.

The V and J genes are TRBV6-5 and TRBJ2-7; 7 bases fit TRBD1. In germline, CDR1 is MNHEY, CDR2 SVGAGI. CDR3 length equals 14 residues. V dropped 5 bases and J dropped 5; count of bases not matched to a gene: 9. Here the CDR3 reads CASSHDRVRDEQYF. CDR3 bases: TGTGCCAGCAGTCACGACAGGGTTCGGGACGAGCAGTACTTC.

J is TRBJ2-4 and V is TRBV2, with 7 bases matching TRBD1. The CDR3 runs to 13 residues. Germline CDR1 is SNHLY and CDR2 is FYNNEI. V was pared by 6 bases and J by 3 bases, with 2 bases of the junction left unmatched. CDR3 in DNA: TGTGCCAGCAGCCGGGACAGCAAAAACATTCAGTACTTC. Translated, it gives CASSRDSKNIQYF.

The CDR3 nucleotides are TGTGCCACCAGCAGAAGACTAGCGGGGGCTTACAATGAGCAGTTCTTC. Its protein product is CATSRRLAGAYNEQFF. The V and J genes are TRBV15 and TRBJ2-1; 12 bases agree with TRBD2. The germline V gene has CDR1 LNHNV and CDR2 YYDKDF (reference sequence). The CDR3 runs to 16 residues. V lost 2 bases and J lost 4; bases outside the gene matches: 3.

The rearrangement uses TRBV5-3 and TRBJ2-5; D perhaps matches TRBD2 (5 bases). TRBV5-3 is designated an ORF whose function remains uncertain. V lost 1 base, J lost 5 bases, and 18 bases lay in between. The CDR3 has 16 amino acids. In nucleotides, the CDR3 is TGTGCCAGAAGCTTGAGGTACTCGGCTCCGGGGGAGACCCAGTACTTC. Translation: CARSLRYSAPGETQYF.

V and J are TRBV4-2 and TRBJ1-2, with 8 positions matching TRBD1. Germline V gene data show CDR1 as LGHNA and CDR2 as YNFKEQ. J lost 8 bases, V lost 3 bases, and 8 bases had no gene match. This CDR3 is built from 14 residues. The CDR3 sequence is CASSQSGQGEGYTF. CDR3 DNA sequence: TGTGCCAGCAGCCAGTCCGGACAGGGAGAGGGCTACACCTTC.

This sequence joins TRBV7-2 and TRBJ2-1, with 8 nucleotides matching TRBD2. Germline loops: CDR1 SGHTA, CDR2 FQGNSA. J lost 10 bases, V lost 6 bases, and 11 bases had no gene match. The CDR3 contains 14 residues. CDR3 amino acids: CASRGRMTGGEQFF. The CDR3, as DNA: TGTGCCAGCAGGGGAAGGATGACGGGAGGGGAGCAGTTCTTC.